This T cell receptor (beta chain) appears in the sequencing data of a study of cytomegalovirus exposure and HLA in healthy donors. Study-wide points: Among the most significant clusters, several appeared linked to common viral pathogens in a later analysis. The authors enumerated roughly 160 TCR beta chains as linked to cytomegalovirus. A previous analysis found most TCR beta V segments productive roughly 87% or roughly 30% of the time. Beyond CMV serostatus, there was no information to go on about immune exposure.

This clone came up a few times. Antigen unknown. In the PCR, 60 Vbeta and 13 Jbeta primers were used. The method was immunoSEQ multiplex PCR; TCRdb's version includes in-frame clones alone and lacks a portion of them. The sample carries 210,000 or so clones, around 80% recorded once. Trimming took 3 bases from V and 4 from J, leaving 6 bases between them. CDR1 DFQATT and CDR2 SNEGSKA come from the germline V gene (reference sequence). This CDR3 region has 11 residues. The sample was PBMCs. The rearrangement links TRBV20-1 to TRBJ1-1, with D hard to call. This TCR was recovered from a boy aged 5-17 years in good health and CMV-seronegative. The CDR3: CSASSGTEAFF. The DNA for the CDR3 is TGCAGTGCTAGTTCCGGCACTGAAGCTTTCTTT.